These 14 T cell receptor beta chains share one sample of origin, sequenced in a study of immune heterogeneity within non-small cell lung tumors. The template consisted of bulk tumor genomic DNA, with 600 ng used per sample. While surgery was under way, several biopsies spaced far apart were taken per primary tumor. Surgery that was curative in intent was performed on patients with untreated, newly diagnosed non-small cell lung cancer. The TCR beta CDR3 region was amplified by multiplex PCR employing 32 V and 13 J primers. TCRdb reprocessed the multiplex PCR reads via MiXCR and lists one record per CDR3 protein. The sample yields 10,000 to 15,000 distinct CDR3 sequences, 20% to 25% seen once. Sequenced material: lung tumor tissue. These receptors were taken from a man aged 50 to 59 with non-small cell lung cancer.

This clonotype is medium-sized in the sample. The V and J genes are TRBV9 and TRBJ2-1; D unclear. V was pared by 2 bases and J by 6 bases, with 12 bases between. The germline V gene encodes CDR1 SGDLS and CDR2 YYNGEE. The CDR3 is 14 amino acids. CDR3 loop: CASSVGTVLNEQFF. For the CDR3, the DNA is TGTGCCAGCAGCGTTGGTACAGTGCTCAATGAGCAGTTCTTC.

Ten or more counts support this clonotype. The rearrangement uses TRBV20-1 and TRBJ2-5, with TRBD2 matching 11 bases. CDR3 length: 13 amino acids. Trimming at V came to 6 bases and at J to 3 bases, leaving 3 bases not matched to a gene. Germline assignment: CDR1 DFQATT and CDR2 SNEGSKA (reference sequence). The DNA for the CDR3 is TGCAGTGCCAGTAGCGGGGGGGAAGAGACCCAGTACTTC. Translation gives CSASSGGEETQYF.

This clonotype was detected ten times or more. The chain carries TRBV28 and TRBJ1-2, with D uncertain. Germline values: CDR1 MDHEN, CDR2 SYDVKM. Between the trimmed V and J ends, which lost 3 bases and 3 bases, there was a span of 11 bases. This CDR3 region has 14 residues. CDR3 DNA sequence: TGTGCCAGCAGTTTTCTAGGGCGGGACTATGGCTACACCTTC. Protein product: CASSFLGRDYGYTF.

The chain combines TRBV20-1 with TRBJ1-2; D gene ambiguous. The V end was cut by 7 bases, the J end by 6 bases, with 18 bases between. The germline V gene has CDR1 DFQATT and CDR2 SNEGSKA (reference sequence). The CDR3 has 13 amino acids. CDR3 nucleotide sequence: TGCAGTGTCTCGACCGATTCTTATCATGGCTACACCTTC. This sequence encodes CSVSTDSYHGYTF.

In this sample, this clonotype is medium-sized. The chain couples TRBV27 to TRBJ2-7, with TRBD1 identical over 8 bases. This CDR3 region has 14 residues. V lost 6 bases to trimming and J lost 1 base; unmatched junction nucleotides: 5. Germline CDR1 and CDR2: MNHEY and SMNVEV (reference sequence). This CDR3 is CASRRQGLSYEQYF. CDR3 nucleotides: TGTGCCAGCAGGAGACAGGGGCTATCCTACGAGCAGTACTTC.

CDR3 in DNA: TGTGCCAGCAGCGATGGGGGCGGACAGGGTGGTACTGAAGCTTTCTTT. Protein: CASSDGGGQGGTEAFF. The chain recombines TRBV9 with TRBJ1-1, with TRBD1 matching 8 bases. This CDR3 comprises 16 residues. Germline values: CDR1 SGDLS, CDR2 YYNGEE. J gave up 5 bases and V 3 bases, and 12 bases lay outside the gene matches.

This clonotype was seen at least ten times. For the CDR3, the DNA is TGTGCCAGCAGTTCTCGGACGGTCCTTTCGCCCAATGAGCAGTTCTTC. Encoded protein: CASSSRTVLSPNEQFF. V and J are TRBV12-3 or TRBV12-4 and TRBJ2-1; D gene unclear. Trimming shortened V by 4 bases and J by 6 bases, and 19 bases separated the two germline ends. The CDR3 contains 16 residues.

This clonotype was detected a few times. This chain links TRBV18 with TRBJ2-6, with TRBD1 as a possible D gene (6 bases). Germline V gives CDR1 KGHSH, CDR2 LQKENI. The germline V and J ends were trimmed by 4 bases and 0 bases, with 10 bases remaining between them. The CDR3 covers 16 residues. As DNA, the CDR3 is TGTGCCAGCTCACTACAGACAGGCTCTGGGGCCAACGTCCTGACTTTC. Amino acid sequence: CASSLQTGSGANVLTF.

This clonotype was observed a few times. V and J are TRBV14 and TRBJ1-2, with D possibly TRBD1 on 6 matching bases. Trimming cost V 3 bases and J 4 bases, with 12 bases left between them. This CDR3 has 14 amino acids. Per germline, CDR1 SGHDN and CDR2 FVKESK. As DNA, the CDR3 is TGTGCCAGCAGCCACGATCTCAGGGGCTATGGCTACACCTTC. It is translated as CASSHDLRGYGYTF.

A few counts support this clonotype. DNA for the CDR3: TGTGCCAGCAGCGCCTTAGCAGGGTCGGGCACCGGGGAGCTGTTTTTT. This sequence encodes CASSALAGSGTGELFF. This chain joins TRBV7-3 and TRBJ2-2, with D maybe TRBD1 (5 bases). Germline CDR1 and CDR2: SGHTA and FQGTGA. The CDR3 spans 16 residues. V was trimmed by 5 bases and J by 4 bases, leaving 17 bases between them.

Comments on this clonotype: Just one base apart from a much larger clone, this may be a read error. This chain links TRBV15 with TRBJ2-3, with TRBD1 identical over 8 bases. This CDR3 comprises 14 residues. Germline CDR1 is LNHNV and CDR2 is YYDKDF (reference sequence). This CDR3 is CASSTGQGTDTQYF. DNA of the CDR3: TGTGCCAGCAGCACGGGACAGGGCACAGATACGCAGTATTTT.

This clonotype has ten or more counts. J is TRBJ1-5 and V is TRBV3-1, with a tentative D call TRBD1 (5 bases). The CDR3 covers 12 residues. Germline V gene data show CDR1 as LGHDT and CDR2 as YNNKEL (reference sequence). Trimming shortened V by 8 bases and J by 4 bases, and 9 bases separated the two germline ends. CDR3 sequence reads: CASSRGNQPQHF. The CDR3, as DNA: TGTGCCAGCTCAAGGGGTAATCAGCCCCAGCATTTT.

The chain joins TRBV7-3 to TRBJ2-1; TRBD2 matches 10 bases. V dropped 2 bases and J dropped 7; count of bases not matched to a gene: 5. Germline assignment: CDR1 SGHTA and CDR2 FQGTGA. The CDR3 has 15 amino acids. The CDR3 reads CASSLPSGGGNEQFF. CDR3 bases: TGTGCCAGCAGCTTACCCAGCGGGGGGGGGAATGAGCAGTTCTTC.

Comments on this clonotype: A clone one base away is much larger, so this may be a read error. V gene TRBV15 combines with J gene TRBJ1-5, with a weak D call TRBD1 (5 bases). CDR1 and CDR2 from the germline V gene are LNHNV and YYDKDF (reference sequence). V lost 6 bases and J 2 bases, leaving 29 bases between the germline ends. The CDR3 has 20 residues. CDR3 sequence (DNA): TGTGCCACCAGGGAGCCGGGACTGTGGGATAAGAGGGATCGCAATCAGCCCCAGCATTTT. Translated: CATREPGLWDKRDRNQPQHF.